This TCR beta chain was recorded in a study of shared clonotypes between healthy human individuals. Study-level results: Rarefaction indicated that sorted-subset sequencing remained incomplete although depth was large. The generation probabilities recorded for non-shared clonotypes fell below those of clonotypes shared by all four donors.

Data came from immunoSEQ multiplex PCR; TCRdb stores just in-frame clones and leaves some out. Here the sample spans 850,000 to 1,200,000 clones, around 76% being singletons. The CDR3 is made up of 17 amino acids. Germline V gene sequence: CDR1 MNHEY, CDR2 SMNVEV (reference sequence). V lost 0 bases to trimming and J lost 8 bases, with 17 bases between them. This clone came up a few times. Its antigen is not known. The clonotype comes from a man aged 18 to 29 in good health. V and J are TRBV27 and TRBJ1-6; weak D call: TRBD1 (5 bases). Sequenced material: memory CD4+ T cells sorted from blood. Regarding subset: CD45RA-negative fraction. In DNA, the CDR3 is TGTGCCAGCAGTTTATCGAGTCGGCGGGGCTCCTATTCACCCCTCCACTTT. Its translation is CASSLSSRRGSYSPLHF.